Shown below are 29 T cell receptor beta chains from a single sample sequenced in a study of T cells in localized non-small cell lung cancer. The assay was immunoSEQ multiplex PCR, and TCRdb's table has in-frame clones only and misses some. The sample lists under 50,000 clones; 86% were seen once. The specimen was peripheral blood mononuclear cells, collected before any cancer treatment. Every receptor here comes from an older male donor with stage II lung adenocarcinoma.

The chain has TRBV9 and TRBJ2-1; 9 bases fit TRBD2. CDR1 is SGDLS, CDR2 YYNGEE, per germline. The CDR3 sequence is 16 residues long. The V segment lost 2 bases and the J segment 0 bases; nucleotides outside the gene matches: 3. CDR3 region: CASSVFSGSSYNEQFF. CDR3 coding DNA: TGTGCCAGCAGCGTGTTTAGCGGGAGCTCCTACAATGAGCAGTTCTTC.

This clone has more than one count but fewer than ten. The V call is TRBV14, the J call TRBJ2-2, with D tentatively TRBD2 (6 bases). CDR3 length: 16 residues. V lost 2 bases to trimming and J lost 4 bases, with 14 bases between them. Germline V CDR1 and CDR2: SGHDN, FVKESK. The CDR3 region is CASSQIGSRATGELFF. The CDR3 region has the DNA TGTGCCAGCAGCCAAATCGGGAGCAGGGCCACCGGGGAGCTGTTTTTT.

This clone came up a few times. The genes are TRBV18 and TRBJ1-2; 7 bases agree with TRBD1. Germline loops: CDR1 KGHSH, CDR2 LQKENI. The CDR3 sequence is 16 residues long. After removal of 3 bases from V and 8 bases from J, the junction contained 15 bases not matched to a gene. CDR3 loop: CASSPWENRGIGGYTF. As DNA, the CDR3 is TGTGCCAGCTCACCCTGGGAAAACAGGGGAATAGGGGGCTACACCTTC.

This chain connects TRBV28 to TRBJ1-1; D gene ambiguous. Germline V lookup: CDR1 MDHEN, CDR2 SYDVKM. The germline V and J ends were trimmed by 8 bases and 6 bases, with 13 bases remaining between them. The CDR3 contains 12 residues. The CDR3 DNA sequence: TGTGCCAGCCAAGGGCCTTACCCTGAAGCTTTCTTT. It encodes CASQGPYPEAFF.

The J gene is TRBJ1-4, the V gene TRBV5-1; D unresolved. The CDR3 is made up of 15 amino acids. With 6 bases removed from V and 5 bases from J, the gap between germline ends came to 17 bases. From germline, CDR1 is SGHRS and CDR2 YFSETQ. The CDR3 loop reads CASKLITGSNEKLFF. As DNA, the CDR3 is TGCGCCAGCAAGCTTATCACCGGGTCAAATGAAAAACTGTTTTTT.

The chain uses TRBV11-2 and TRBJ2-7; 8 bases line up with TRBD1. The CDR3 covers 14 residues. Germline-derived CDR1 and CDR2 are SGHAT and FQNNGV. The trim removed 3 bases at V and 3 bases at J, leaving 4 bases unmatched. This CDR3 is CASSLDRVYYEQYF. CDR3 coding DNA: TGTGCCAGCAGCTTGGACAGGGTATACTACGAGCAGTACTTC.

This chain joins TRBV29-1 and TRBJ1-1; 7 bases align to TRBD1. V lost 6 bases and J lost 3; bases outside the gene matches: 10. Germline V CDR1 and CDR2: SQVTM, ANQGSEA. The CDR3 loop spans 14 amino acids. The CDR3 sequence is CSVPTGFGDTEAFF. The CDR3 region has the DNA TGCAGCGTGCCGACAGGGTTTGGGGACACTGAAGCTTTCTTT.

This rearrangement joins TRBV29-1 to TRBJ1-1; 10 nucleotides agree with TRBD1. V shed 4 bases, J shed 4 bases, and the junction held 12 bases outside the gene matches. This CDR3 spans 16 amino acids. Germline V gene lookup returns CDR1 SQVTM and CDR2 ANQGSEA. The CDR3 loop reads CSVVPSGTGETTEAFF. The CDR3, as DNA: TGCAGCGTTGTCCCAAGTGGGACAGGGGAGACCACTGAAGCTTTCTTT. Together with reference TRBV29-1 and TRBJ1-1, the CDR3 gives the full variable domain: SAVISQKPSRDICQRGTSLTIQCQVDSQVTMMFWYRQQPGQSLTLIATANQGSEATYESGFVIDKFPISRPNLTFSTLTVSNMSPEDSSIYLCSVVPSGTGETTEAFFGQGTRLTVV.

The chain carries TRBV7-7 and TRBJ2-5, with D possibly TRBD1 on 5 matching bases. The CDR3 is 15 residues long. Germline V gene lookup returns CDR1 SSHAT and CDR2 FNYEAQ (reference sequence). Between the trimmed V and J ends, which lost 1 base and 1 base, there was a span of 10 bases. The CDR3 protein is CASSLDRQGQETQYF. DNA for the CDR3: TGTGCCAGCAGCTTAGATCGCCAGGGCCAAGAGACCCAGTACTTC.

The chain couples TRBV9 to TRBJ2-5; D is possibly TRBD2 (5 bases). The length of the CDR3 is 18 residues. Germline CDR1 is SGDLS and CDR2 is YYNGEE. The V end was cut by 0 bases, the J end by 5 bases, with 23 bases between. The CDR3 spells CASSVAPSRSGRGETQYF. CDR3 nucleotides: TGTGCCAGCAGCGTAGCACCCTCCAGGTCGGGTCGCGGGGAGACCCAGTACTTC.

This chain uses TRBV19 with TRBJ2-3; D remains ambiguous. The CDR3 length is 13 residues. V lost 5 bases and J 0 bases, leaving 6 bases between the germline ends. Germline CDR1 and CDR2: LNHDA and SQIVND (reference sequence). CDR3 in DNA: TGTGCCAGTAGTCACCCTAGCACAGATACGCAGTATTTT. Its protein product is CASSHPSTDTQYF.

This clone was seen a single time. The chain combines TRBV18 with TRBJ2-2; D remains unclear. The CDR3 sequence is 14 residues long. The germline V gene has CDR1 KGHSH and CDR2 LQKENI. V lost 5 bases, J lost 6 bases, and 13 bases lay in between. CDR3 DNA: TGTGCCAGCTCATCTCGACCTCCCCCCGGGGAGCTGTTTTTT. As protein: CASSSRPPPGELFF.

The CDR3 bases are TGTGCCAGCAGCTTAGGGACTAGCGGGACCCGCGGGAGGGAGCAGTTCTTC. Amino acid sequence: CASSLGTSGTRGREQFF. The chain has TRBV7-2 and TRBJ2-1, with 12 bases that match TRBD2. The CDR3 is 17 amino acids. V shed 1 base, J shed 10 bases, and the junction held 11 bases outside the gene matches. The germline V gene encodes CDR1 SGHTA and CDR2 FQGNSA. Together with reference TRBV7-2 and TRBJ2-1, the CDR3 gives the full variable domain: GAGVSQSPSNKVTEKGKDVELRCDPISGHTALYWYRQSLGQGLEFLIYFQGNSAPDKSGLPSDRFSAERTGGSVSTLTIQRTQQEDSAVYLCASSLGTSGTRGREQFFGPGTRLTVL.

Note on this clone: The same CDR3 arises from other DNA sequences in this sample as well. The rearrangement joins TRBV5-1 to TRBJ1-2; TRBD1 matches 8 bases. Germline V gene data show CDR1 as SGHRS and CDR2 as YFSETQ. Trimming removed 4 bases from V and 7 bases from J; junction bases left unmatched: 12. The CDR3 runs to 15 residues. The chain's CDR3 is CASSPRQGREAGYTF. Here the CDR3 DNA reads TGCGCCAGCAGCCCACGACAGGGGAGGGAAGCTGGCTACACCTTC.

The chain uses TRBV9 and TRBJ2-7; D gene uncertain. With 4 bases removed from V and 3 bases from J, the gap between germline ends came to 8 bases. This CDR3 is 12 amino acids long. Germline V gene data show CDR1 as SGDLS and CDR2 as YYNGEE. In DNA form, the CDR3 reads TGTGCCAGCAGCAGGACGGACTACGAGCAGTACTTC. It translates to CASSRTDYEQYF.

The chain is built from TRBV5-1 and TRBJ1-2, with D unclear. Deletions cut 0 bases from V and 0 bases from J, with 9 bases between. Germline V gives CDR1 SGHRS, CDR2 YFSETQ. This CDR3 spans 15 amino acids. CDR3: CASSLAGTANYGYTF. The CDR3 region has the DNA TGCGCCAGCAGCTTGGCCGGCACCGCTAACTATGGCTACACCTTC.

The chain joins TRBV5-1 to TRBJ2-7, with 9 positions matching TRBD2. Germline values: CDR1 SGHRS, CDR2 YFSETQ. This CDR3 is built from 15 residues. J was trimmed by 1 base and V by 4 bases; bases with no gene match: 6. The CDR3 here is CASSPGTSFSYEQYF. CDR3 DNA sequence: TGCGCCAGCAGCCCCGGGACTAGCTTTTCCTACGAGCAGTACTTC.

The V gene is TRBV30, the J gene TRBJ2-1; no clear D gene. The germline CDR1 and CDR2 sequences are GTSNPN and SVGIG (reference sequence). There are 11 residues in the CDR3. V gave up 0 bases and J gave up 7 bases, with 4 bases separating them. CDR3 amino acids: CAWSVVNEQFF. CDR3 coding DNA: TGTGCCTGGAGTGTGGTAAATGAGCAGTTCTTC.

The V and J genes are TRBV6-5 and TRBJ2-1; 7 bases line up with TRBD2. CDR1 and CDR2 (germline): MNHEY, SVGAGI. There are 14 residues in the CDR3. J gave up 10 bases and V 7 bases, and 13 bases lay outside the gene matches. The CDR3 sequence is CASNGRETAGEQFF. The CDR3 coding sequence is TGTGCCAGCAACGGGCGGGAGACCGCGGGGGAGCAGTTCTTC.

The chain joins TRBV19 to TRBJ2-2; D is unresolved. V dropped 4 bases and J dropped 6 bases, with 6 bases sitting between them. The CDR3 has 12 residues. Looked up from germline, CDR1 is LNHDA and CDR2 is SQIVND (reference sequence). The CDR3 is CASSTAPGELFF. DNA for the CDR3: TGTGCCAGTAGTACCGCCCCCGGGGAGCTGTTTTTT.

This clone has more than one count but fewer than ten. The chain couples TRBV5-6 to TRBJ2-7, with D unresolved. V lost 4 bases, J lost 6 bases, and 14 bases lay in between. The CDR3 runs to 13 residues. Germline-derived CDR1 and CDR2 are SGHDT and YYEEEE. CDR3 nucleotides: TGTGCCAGCAGCCTCCGGCCCTGGAGCGAGCAGTACTTC. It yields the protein CASSLRPWSEQYF.

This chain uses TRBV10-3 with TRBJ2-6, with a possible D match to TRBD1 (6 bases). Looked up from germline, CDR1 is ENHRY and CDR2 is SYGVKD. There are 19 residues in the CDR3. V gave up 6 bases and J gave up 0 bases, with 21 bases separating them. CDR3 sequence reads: CAISSREQGSFSGANVLTF. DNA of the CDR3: TGTGCCATCAGCTCTCGAGAACAGGGATCGTTCTCTGGGGCCAACGTCCTGACTTTC.

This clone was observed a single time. Here the CDR3 reads CASSEKWDRGTYEQYF. Here the CDR3 DNA reads TGTGCCAGCAGTGAAAAGTGGGACAGGGGCACCTACGAGCAGTACTTC. The rearrangement links TRBV6-1 to TRBJ2-7; 10 bases match TRBD1. Looked up from germline, CDR1 is MNHNS and CDR2 is SASEGT. The ends lost 2 bases at V and 2 bases at J; junction bases unmatched: 6. The CDR3 runs 16 residues.

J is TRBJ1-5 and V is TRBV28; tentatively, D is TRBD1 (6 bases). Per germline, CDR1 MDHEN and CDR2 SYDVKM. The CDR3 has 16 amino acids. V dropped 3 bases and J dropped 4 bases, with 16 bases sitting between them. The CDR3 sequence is CASSLRVRGRNQPQHF. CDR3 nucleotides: TGTGCCAGCAGTTTGCGGGTCCGGGGGCGAAATCAGCCCCAGCATTTT.

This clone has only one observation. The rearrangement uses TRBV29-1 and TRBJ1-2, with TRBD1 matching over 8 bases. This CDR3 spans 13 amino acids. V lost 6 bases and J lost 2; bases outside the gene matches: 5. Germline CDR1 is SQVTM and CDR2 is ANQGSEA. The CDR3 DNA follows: TGCAGCGTGGGGACAGGCACCAACTATGGCTACACCTTC. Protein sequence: CSVGTGTNYGYTF.

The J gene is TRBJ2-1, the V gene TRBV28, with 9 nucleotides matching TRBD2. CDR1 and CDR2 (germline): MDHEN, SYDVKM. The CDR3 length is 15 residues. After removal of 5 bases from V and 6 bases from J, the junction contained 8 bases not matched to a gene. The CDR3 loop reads CASSRIAGASNEQFF. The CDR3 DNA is TGTGCCAGCAGTAGAATAGCGGGAGCTTCCAATGAGCAGTTCTTC.

The CDR3, as DNA: TGCGCCAGCGGGAGTTTTCGGGTAAACATTCAGTACTTC. It yields the protein CASGSFRVNIQYF. This chain links TRBV23-1 with TRBJ2-4, with a possible D match to TRBD2 (5 bases). TRBV23-1 is an open reading frame whose function is uncertain. The CDR3 covers 13 residues. V gave up 8 bases and J gave up 6 bases, with 14 bases separating them.

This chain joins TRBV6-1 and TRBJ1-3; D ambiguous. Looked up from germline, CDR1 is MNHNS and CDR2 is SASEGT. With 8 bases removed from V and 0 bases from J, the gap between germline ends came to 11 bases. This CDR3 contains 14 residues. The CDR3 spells CASGELYSGNTIYF. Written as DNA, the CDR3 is TGTGCCAGCGGCGAACTCTACTCTGGAAACACCATATATTTT.

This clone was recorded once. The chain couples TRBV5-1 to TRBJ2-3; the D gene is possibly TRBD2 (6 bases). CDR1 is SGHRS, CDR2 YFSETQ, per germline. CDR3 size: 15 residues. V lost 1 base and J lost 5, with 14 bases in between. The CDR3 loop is CASSLRRDLLDTQYF. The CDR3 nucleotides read TGCGCCAGCAGCTTGAGGCGGGACCTGCTAGATACGCAGTATTTT.